Sequencing of this TCR beta chain was carried out in a study of cytomegalovirus exposure and HLA in healthy donors. Study-wide results and limits: Overall, under 200 TCR beta chains were annotated as cytomegalovirus-associated.

This clone was observed a single time. Its matching antigen is unknown. Researchers ran the PCR with 60 Vbeta and 13 Jbeta primers. Some clones are missing from TCRdb's copy, which holds only in-frame ones; the method was immunoSEQ multiplex PCR. The repertoire holds 170,000 or so clones, with 83% as singletons. V gave up 4 bases and J gave up 6 bases, with 14 bases separating them. Germline CDR1 SGHTA, CDR2 FQGNSA. This CDR3 is 14 amino acids long. The source is a man aged 45-65 years in good health and CMV-seronegative. Specimen: PBMCs. The rearrangement joins TRBV7-2 to TRBJ2-3; the D gene is possibly TRBD2 (6 bases). The DNA of the CDR3 is TGTGCCAGCAGCTCCGGGAGCAGAGGGGATACGCAGTATTTT. Translating gives CASSSGSRGDTQYF.